This T cell receptor (beta chain) comes out of a study of blood T cells in healthy people across ages. Together with a sample-barcoded 5' primer, a J-beta primer mix was included in a second PCR lasting about 7 to 11 cycles. MiXCR, applied by TCRdb to the 5' RACE reads, yields one record per CDR3 protein. This sample carries about 510,000 distinct CDR3 sequences, about 28% of them seen once, and the ten largest clones take 3% to 4.5%. The same data also contributed to another study, on T cells of mothers and their children.

The sample taken for sequencing was blood. This clonotype originated in a boy aged 2 to 10 in good health.

Here the CDR3 DNA reads TGCAGCGTTGGGGGTGGGGGTACTGGGGCCAACGTCCTGACTTTC. Amino acid sequence: CSVGGGGTGANVLTF. V and J are TRBV29-1 and TRBJ2-6; TRBD1 or TRBD2 may be the D gene (5 bases each). Germline CDR1 and CDR2: SQVTM and ANQGSEA. Trimming cost V 4 bases and J 2 bases, with 12 bases left between them. CDR3 length equals 15 residues. The full variable domain, with the rest looked up from reference TRBV29-1 and TRBJ2-6, is SAVISQKPSRDICQRGTSLTIQCQVDSQVTMMFWYRQQPGQSLTLIATANQGSEATYESGFVIDKFPISRPNLTFSTLTVSNMSPEDSSIYLCSVGGGGTGANVLTFGAGSRLTVL.